This TCR beta chain appears in the sequencing data of a study of CD8+CD57+ T cells in acquired aplastic anemia. For the study at large: Sorted CD4+ and CD8+ cells gave a mean 3.2 ug DNA, range roughly 0.19 to 27.4 ug.

This CDR3 region has 13 residues. CDR1 and CDR2 from the germline V gene are SGHVS and FNYEAQ. Patients who underwent sequencing had shown CD8+CD57+ cell expansion by flow cytometry. Both TCR beta VDJ combination and CDR3 sequence profiling were carried out. Genomic DNA was the template for this profiling. MiXCR, applied by TCRdb to the reads, yields one record per CDR3 protein. The data hold approximately 250,000 distinct CDR3 sequences, with roughly 80% observed a single time. About this clonotype itself: One end of the junction does not line up with germline, which may come from a read error.

The sequence derives from a human donor with aplastic anemia. This sequence joins TRBV7-6 and TRBJ1-2; D ambiguous. The sample was sorted CD4+, CD8+, or CD8+CD57+ T cells (not recorded which) from PBMCs. Written as DNA, the CDR3 is TGTGCCAGCAGCCTAGCGGGAGCAGCCAATGAGCAGTTC. Translating it yields CASSLAGAANEQF. The full variable domain, completed using reference TRBV7-6 and TRBJ1-2, is GAGVSQSPRYKVTKRGQDVALRCDPISGHVSLYWYRQALGQGPEFLTYFNYEAQQDKSGLPNDRFSAERPEGSISTLTIQRTEQRDSAMYRCASSLAGAANEQFGSGTRLTVV.